Below are 15 T cell receptor beta chains sequenced from a single sample in a study of blood T cell repertoires in COVID-19. Assay used: immunoSEQ multiplex PCR; TCRdb lists only in-frame clones, some missing. The data contain 210,000 or so clones, roughly 88% of them singletons. What was sequenced was PBMCs or T cells enriched from blood (not recorded which). These receptors originate from a woman aged 25 to 39 who had been exposed to COVID-19.

This chain uses TRBV3-1 (or the pseudogene TRBV3-2) with TRBJ2-2; 9 nucleotides agree with TRBD1. Germline trimming cut 3 bases from V and 5 bases from J; bases unmatched to any gene: 4. CDR1 LGHDT and CDR2 YNNKEL come from the germline V gene (reference sequence). The CDR3 totals 15 residues. CDR3 amino acids: CASSHPGQGTGELFF. CDR3 nucleotide sequence: TGTGCCAGCAGCCACCCGGGACAGGGTACCGGGGAGCTGTTTTTT.

The chain carries TRBV5-1 and TRBJ2-3, with 8 bases aligning to TRBD2. Germline-derived CDR1 and CDR2 are SGHRS and YFSETQ. CDR3 size: 17 residues. V gave up 0 bases and J gave up 4 bases; unmatched junction bases: 10. Here the CDR3 reads CASSLALASGPADTQYF. CDR3 coding DNA: TGCGCCAGCAGCTTGGCCCTTGCTAGCGGGCCTGCAGATACGCAGTATTTT.

The CDR3 sequence is CASSQEAGLQPQHF. The CDR3 DNA reads as TGCGCCAGCAGCCAAGAGGCAGGGCTTCAGCCCCAGCATTTT. The chain links TRBV4-1 to TRBJ1-5; the D gene is possibly TRBD1 (5 bases). V lost 0 bases and J lost 6, with 9 bases in between. Germline V gene sequence: CDR1 MGHRA, CDR2 YSYEKL. CDR3 length: 14 residues.

This clone was picked up one time. The chain combines TRBV18 with TRBJ2-7; 14 nucleotides agree with TRBD2. Germline values: CDR1 KGHSH, CDR2 LQKENI. The ends lost 0 bases at V and 7 bases at J; junction bases unmatched: 8. This CDR3 has 17 residues. CDR3 bases: TGTGCCAGCTCACCACCTCGACTAGCGGGAGGGCCGAGAGAGCAGTACTTC. Its protein is CASSPPRLAGGPREQYF. The full variable domain, in which reference TRBV18 and TRBJ2-7 provide the parts outside the CDR3, is NAGVMQNPRHLVRRRGQEARLRCSPMKGHSHVYWYRQLPEEGLKFMVYLQKENIIDESGMPKERFSAEFPKEGPSILRIQQVVRGDSAAYFCASSPPRLAGGPREQYFGPGTRLTVT.

This rearrangement joins TRBV12-3 or TRBV12-4 to TRBJ2-2; 7 nucleotides match TRBD1. V trimming: 6 bases; J trimming: 4 bases; junction bases outside the gene matches: 2. The length of the CDR3 is 13 residues. The CDR3 protein is CASRDRPTGELFF. CDR3 DNA sequence: TGTGCCAGCAGGGACAGGCCCACCGGGGAGCTGTTTTTT.

This clone was observed once. The germline gene is not matched at one end of the junction; a read error may be the cause. The chain carries TRBV7-9 and TRBJ1-3; 9 bases agree with TRBD1. This CDR3 region has 11 residues. The germline V gene encodes CDR1 SEHNR and CDR2 FQNEAQ (reference sequence). In DNA form, the CDR3 reads TGTGCCAGCAGCTACCGGGACAGGGAGCATTTT. This sequence encodes CASSYRDREHF.

V is TRBV5-6 and J is TRBJ1-1, with a possible D match to TRBD1 (5 bases). The length of the CDR3 is 16 residues. Germline assignment: CDR1 SGHDT and CDR2 YYEEEE. Trimming removed 1 base from V and 1 base from J, with 14 bases in between. The CDR3 nucleotides are TGTGCCAGCAGCTTGTTGGCAGGGTTAACGAACACTGAAGCTTTCTTT. Residues: CASSLLAGLTNTEAFF.

This chain connects TRBV7-2 to TRBJ1-1; D is perhaps TRBD1 (5 bases). Germline values: CDR1 SGHTA, CDR2 FQGNSA. The V and J ends lost 0 bases and 0 bases respectively, with 5 bases between them. The CDR3 covers 14 residues. CDR3 sequence: CASSLAGVNTEAFF. The CDR3 DNA reads as TGTGCCAGCAGCTTAGCAGGGGTGAACACTGAAGCTTTCTTT.

Concerning this clone itself: This sample also contains other DNA sequences that code for the same CDR3. The V gene is TRBV7-8, the J gene TRBJ2-7; D gene ambiguous. Trimming pared 5 bases from V and 1 base from J, leaving 3 bases between. CDR3 size: 11 residues. Per the germline V gene, CDR1 is SGHVS and CDR2 is FQNEAQ. The CDR3 region is CASSPSYEQYF. The CDR3 DNA follows: TGTGCCAGCAGCCCTTCCTACGAGCAGTACTTC.

This rearrangement joins TRBV27 to TRBJ1-2, with 8 bases identical to TRBD1. Germline CDR1 and CDR2: MNHEY and SMNVEV (reference sequence). Germline trimming cut 0 bases from V and 4 bases from J; bases unmatched to any gene: 1. The CDR3 is made up of 14 amino acids. In nucleotides, the CDR3 is TGTGCCAGCAGTTTATCGGGACAGGTCTATGGCTACACCTTC. Protein sequence: CASSLSGQVYGYTF.

V is TRBV6-6 and J is TRBJ2-5, with a possible D match to TRBD2 (5 bases). Germline lookup yields CDR1 MNHNY and CDR2 SVGAGI (reference sequence). Trimming took 2 bases from V and 4 from J, leaving 8 bases between them. The CDR3 consists of 13 residues. CDR3 loop: CASSYGGGETQYF. As DNA, the CDR3 is TGTGCCAGCAGTTACGGAGGCGGAGAGACCCAGTACTTC.

This clone was seen only a few times. J is TRBJ2-3 and V is TRBV24-1; D is uncertain. The CDR3 sequence is 12 residues long. V was pared by 1 base and J by 6 bases, with 4 bases between. The germline gives CDR1 KGHDR, CDR2 SFDVKD. The CDR3 here is CATSDLLDTQYF. Here the CDR3 DNA reads TGTGCCACCAGTGATTTACTCGATACGCAGTATTTT.

The chain couples TRBV11-2 to TRBJ2-1; TRBD1 might be the D (6 bases). Between the trimmed V and J ends, which lost 3 bases and 9 bases, there was a span of 15 bases. CDR1 and CDR2 from the germline V gene are SGHAT and FQNNGV. The CDR3 totals 14 residues. The CDR3 loop reads CASSLGAGTTEQFF. The CDR3 DNA follows: TGTGCCAGCAGCTTGGGGGCCGGGACAACTGAGCAGTTCTTC.

The V and J genes are TRBV7-6 and TRBJ2-7; the D is unclear. V was cut by 0 bases and J by 5 bases, with 11 bases left in between. Germline V lookup: CDR1 SGHVS, CDR2 FNYEAQ. The CDR3 is made up of 14 amino acids. The CDR3 nucleotides are TGTGCCAGCAGCTTAGCAGCATCAAGCCACGAGCAGTACTTC. As protein: CASSLAASSHEQYF.

V usage is TRBV5-6 and J usage is TRBJ2-7; D possibly corresponds to TRBD1 (6 bases). The germline V and J ends were trimmed by 3 bases and 5 bases, with 15 bases remaining between them. The CDR3 length is 14 residues. The germline gives CDR1 SGHDT, CDR2 YYEEEE. The CDR3 sequence: CASSSLDRNHEQYF. CDR3 DNA: TGTGCCAGCAGCTCCCTTGACAGGAACCACGAGCAGTACTTC.